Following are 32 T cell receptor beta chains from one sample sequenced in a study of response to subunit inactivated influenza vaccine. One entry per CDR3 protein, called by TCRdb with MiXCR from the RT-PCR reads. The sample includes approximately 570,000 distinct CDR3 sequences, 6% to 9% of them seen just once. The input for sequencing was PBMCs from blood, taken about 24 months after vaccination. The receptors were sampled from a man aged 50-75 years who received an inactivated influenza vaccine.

CDR3 amino acids: CASSYSLRDVADTQYF. CDR3 nucleotides: TGTGCCAGCAGTTACTCGTTGCGGGACGTGGCAGATACGCAGTATTTT. The chain links TRBV6-5 to TRBJ2-3; possible D gene TRBD2, 6 bases. Germline loops: CDR1 MNHEY, CDR2 SVGAGI. The CDR3 totals 16 residues. V gave up 0 bases and J gave up 4 bases, with 14 bases separating them.

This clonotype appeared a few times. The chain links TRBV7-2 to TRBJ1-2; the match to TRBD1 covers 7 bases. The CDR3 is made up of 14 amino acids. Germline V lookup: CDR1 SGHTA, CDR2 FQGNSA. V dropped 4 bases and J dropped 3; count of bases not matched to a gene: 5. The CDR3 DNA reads TGTGCCAGCAGCTCGGAGGGGGCATACTATGGCTACACCTTC. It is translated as CASSSEGAYYGYTF.

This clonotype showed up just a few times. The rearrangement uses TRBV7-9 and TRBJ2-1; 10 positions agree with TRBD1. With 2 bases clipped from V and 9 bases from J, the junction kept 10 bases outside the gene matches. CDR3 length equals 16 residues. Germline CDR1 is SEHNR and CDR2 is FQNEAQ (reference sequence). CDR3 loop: CASSLLKGQGNREQFF. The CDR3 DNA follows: TGTGCCAGCAGCTTATTGAAGGGACAGGGGAACCGTGAGCAGTTCTTC.

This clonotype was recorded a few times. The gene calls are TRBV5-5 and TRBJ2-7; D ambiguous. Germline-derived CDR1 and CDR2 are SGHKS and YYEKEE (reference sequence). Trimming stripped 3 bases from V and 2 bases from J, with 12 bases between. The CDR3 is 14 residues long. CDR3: CASSSRAITYEQYF. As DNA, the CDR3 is TGTGCCAGCAGCTCCCGGGCCATCACCTACGAGCAGTACTTC.

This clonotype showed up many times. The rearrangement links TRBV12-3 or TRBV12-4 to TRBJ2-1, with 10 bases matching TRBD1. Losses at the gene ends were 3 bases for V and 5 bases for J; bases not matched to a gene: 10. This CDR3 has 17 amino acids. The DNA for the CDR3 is TGTGCCAGCAGTTTCGGGGGTTGGGGACAGGGGAACAATGAGCAGTTCTTC. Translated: CASSFGGWGQGNNEQFF.

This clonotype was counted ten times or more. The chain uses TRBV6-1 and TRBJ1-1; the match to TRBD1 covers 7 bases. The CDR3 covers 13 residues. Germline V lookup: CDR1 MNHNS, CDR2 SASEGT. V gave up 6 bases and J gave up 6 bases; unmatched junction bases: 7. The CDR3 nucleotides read TGTGCCAGCAGCCGGACAGGCCCGCCTGAAGCTTTCTTT. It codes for CASSRTGPPEAFF.

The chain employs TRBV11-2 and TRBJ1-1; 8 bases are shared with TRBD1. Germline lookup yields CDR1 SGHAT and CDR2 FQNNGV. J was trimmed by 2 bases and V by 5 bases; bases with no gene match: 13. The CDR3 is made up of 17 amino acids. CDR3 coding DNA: TGTGCCAGCAGCCCCCCTCCACCGACAGGGGCAAACACTGAAGCTTTCTTT. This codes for CASSPPPPTGANTEAFF.

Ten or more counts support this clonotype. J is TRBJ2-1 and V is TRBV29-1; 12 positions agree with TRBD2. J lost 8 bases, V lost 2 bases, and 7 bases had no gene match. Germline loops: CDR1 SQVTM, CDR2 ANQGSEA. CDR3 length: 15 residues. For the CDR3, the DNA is TGCAGCGTTGAACGACTAGCGGGGGCAGGGGATGAGCAGTTCTTC. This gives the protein CSVERLAGAGDEQFF.

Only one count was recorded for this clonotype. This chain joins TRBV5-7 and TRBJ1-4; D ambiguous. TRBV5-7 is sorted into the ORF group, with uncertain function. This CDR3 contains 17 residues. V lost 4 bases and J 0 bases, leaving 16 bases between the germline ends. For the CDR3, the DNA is TGTGCCAGCAGCCCCGGATACCTCTTAACAACTAATGAAAAACTGTTTTTT. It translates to CASSPGYLLTTNEKLFF.

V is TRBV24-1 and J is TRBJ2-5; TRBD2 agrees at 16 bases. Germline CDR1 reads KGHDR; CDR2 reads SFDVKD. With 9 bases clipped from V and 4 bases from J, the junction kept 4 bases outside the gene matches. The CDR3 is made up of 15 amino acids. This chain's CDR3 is CATGTSGRVGETQYF. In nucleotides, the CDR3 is TGTGCCACCGGGACTAGCGGGAGGGTTGGAGAGACCCAGTACTTC.

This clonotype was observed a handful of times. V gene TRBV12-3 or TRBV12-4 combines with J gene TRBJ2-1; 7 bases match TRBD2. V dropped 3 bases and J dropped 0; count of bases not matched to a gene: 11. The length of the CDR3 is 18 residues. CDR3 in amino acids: CASSLRLAEVSSYNEQFF. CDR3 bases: TGTGCCAGCAGTTTGAGGCTAGCGGAAGTGAGCTCCTACAATGAGCAGTTCTTC.

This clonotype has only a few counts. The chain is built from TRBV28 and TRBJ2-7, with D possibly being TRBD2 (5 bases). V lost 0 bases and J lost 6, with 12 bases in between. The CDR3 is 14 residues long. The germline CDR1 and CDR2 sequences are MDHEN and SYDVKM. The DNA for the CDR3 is TGTGCCAGCAGTTTATGGGAAAGAGGGCTCGAGCAGTACTTC. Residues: CASSLWERGLEQYF.

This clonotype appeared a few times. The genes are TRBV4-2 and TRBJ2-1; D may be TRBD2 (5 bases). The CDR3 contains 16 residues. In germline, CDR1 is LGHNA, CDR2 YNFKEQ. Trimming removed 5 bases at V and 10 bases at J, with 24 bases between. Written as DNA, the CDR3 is TGTGCCAGCAGCGCCCCATTTGGCCCCCGGTCGGGGGAGCAGTTCTTC. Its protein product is CASSAPFGPRSGEQFF.

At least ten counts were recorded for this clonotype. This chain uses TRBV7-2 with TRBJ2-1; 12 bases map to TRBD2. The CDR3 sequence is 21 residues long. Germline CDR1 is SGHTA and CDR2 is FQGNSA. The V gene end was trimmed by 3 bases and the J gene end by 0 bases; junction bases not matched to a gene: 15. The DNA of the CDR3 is TGTGCCAGCAGCTTGCGAGTGTTGGGACTAGCGGGTCATAGCTCCTACAATGAGCAGTTCTTC. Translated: CASSLRVLGLAGHSSYNEQFF.

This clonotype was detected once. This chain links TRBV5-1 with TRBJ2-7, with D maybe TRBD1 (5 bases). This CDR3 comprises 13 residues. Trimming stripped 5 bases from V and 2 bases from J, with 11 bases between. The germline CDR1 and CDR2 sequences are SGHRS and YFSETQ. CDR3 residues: CASRLTEAYEQYF. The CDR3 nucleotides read TGCGCCAGCAGGCTGACAGAAGCCTACGAGCAGTACTTC.

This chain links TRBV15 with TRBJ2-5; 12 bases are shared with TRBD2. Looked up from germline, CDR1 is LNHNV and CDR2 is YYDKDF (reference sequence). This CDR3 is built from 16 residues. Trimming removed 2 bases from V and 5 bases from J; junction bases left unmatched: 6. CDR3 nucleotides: TGTGCCACCAGCAGACAACGACTAGCGGGGGTGGAGACCCAGTACTTC. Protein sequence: CATSRQRLAGVETQYF. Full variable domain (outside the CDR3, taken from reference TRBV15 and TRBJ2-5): DAMVIQNPRYQVTQFGKPVTLSCSQTLNHNVMYWYQQKSSQAPKLLFHYYDKDFNNEADTPDNFQSRRPNTSFCFLDIRSPGLGDTAMYLCATSRQRLAGVETQYFGPGTRLLVL.

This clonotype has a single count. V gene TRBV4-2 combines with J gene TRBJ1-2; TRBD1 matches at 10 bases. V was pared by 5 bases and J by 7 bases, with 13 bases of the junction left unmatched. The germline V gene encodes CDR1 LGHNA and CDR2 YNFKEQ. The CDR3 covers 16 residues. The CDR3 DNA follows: TGTGCCAGCAGCGAAAACCGGGACAGGGGAGTCTTTGGCTACACCTTC. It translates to CASSENRDRGVFGYTF.

The CDR3 DNA reads as TGTGCCAGCACCCCCCGAGGGAACACTGAAGCTTTCTTT. It specifies CASTPRGNTEAFF. The chain carries TRBV6-2 or TRBV6-3 and TRBJ1-1; D call uncertain. Trimming stripped 7 bases from V and 1 base from J, with 10 bases between. The CDR3 has 13 amino acids. Germline-derived CDR1 and CDR2 are MNHEY and SVGEGT.

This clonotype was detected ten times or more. The CDR3 sequence: CASSLGSGSGYTF. CDR3 nucleotides: TGTGCCAGCAGTTTAGGTTCAGGGTCTGGCTACACCTTC. V is TRBV27 and J is TRBJ1-2; tentative D call: TRBD1 (5 bases). CDR1 and CDR2 (germline): MNHEY, SMNVEV (reference sequence). Trimming shortened V by 2 bases and J by 7 bases, and 11 bases separated the two germline ends. The CDR3 is made up of 13 amino acids.

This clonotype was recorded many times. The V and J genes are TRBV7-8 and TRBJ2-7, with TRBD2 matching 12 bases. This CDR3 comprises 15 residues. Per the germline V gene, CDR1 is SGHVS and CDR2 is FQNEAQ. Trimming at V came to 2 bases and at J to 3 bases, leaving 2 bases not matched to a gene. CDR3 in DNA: TGTGCCAGCAGCTTATCACTAGCGGGGGGCTACGAGCAGTACTTC. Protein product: CASSLSLAGGYEQYF.

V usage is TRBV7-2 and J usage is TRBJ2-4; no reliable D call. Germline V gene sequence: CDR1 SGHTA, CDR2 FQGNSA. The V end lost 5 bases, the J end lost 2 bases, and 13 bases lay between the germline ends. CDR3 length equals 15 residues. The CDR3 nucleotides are TGTGCCAGCAGCCAATACAGTCCCTCCAAAAACATTCAGTACTTC. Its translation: CASSQYSPSKNIQYF.

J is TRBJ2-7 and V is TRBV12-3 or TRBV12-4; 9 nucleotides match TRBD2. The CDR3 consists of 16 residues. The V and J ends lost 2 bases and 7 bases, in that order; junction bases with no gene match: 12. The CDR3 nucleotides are TGTGCCAGCAGTTTAAGGAGCGGGGGGTTCCCCTGGGAGCAGTACTTC. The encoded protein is CASSLRSGGFPWEQYF.

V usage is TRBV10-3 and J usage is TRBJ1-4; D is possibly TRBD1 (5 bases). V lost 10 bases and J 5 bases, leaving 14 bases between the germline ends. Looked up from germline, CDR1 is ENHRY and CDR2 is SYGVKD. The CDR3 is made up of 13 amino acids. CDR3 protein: CATGGGSNEKLFF. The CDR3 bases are TGTGCCACCGGCGGGGGATCGAATGAAAAACTGTTTTTT.

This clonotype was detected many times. The CDR3 coding sequence is TGCAGTGCTAGGGGCGGGGTACAAGAGACCCAGTACTTC. Translation gives CSARGGVQETQYF. The chain is built from TRBV20-1 and TRBJ2-5; possible D gene TRBD2, 6 bases. The V end lost 3 bases, the J end lost 2 bases, and 10 bases lay between the germline ends. CDR1 is DFQATT, CDR2 SNEGSKA, per germline (reference sequence). CDR3 length equals 13 residues.

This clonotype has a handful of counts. Here the CDR3 reads CASRGDRGLYEQYF. In nucleotides, the CDR3 is TGTGCCAGCAGAGGGGACAGGGGGCTATACGAGCAGTACTTC. This chain links TRBV7-2 with TRBJ2-7; TRBD1 aligns across 12 bases. CDR3 length: 14 residues. Per germline, CDR1 SGHTA and CDR2 FQGNSA. V lost 6 bases and J lost 4; bases outside the gene matches: 4. The variable domain in full, with the rest retrieved from reference TRBV7-2 and TRBJ2-7, is GAGVSQSPSNKVTEKGKDVELRCDPISGHTALYWYRQSLGQGLEFLIYFQGNSAPDKSGLPSDRFSAERTGGSVSTLTIQRTQQEDSAVYLCASRGDRGLYEQYFGPGTRLTVT.

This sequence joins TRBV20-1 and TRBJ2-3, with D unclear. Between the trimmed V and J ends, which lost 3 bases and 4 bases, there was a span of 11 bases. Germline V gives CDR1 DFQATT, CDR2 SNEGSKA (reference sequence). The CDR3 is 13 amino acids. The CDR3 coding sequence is TGCAGTGCTAGCACTCAGGTCCCAGATACGCAGTATTTT. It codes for CSASTQVPDTQYF.

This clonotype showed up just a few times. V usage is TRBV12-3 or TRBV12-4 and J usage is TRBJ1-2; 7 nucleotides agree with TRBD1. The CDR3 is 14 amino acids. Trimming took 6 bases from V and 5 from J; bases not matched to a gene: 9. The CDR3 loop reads CASSSTGKGYGYTF. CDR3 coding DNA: TGTGCCAGCAGCTCGACAGGGAAGGGATATGGCTACACCTTC.

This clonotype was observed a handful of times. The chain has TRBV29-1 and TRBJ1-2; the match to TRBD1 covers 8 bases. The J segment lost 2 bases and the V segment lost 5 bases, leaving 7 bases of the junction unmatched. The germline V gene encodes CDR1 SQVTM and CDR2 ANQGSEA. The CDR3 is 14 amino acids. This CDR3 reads CSVQIRTGNYGYTF. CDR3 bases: TGCAGCGTTCAGATTCGGACAGGGAACTATGGCTACACCTTC.

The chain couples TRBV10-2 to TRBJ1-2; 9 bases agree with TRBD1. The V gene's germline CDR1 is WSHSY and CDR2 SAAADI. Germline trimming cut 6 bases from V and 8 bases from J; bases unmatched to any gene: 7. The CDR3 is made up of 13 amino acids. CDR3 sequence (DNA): TGCGCCAGCAGAAAGACAGGGGGTAGGGGCTACACCTTC. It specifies CASRKTGGRGYTF.

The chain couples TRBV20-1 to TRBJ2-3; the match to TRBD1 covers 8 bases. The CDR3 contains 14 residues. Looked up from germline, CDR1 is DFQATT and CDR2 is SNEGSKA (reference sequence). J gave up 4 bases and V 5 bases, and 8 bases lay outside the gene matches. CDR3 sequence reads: CSASDAGGPDTQYF. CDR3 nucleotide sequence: TGCAGTGCTTCAGATGCAGGGGGCCCAGATACGCAGTATTTT.

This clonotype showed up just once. The DNA of the CDR3 is TGTGCCAGCAGTCAGACAGGGCCCCTCTATAGCAATCAGCCCCAGCATTTT. This codes for CASSQTGPLYSNQPQHF. The rearrangement links TRBV28 to TRBJ1-5, with 7 positions matching TRBD1. CDR3 size: 17 residues. V lost 5 bases to trimming and J lost 0 bases; unmatched junction nucleotides: 10. CDR1 is MDHEN and CDR2 is SYDVKM in the germline V gene.

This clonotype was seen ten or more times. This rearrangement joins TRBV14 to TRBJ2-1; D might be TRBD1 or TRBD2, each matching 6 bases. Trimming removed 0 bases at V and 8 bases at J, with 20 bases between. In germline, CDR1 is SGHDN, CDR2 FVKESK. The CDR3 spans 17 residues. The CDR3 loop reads CASSQDLVGGALDEQFF. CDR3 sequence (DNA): TGTGCCAGCAGCCAAGATCTTGTCGGGGGCGCTTTGGATGAGCAGTTCTTC.